The 17 T cell receptor beta chains below were found in one sample sequenced in a study of cytomegalovirus exposure and HLA in healthy donors. In the PCR, 60 Vbeta and 13 Jbeta primers were used. Measured with immunoSEQ multiplex PCR; TCRdb has only the in-frame clones, and not every one. The data contain fewer than 250,000 clones, about three quarters of them singletons. The sample taken for sequencing was PBMCs. These TCRs come from a male donor in good health and CMV-seronegative.

The chain couples TRBV7-2 to TRBJ1-1, with D possibly TRBD1 on 6 matching bases. V was clipped by 5 bases and J by 1 base, with 11 bases between them. Germline V lookup: CDR1 SGHTA, CDR2 FQGNSA. The CDR3 contains 14 residues. In DNA, the CDR3 is TGTGCCAGCAGCCAGCAGGGGCAGAACACTGAAGCTTTCTTT. This encodes CASSQQGQNTEAFF.

This sequence joins TRBV11-2 and TRBJ1-2, with 10 bases fitting TRBD1. The CDR3 sequence is 14 residues long. V shed 3 bases and J 4 bases; nucleotides not matched to a gene: 2. CDR1 and CDR2 (germline): SGHAT, FQNNGV. The chain's CDR3 is CASSFGQGGYGYTF. In DNA form, the CDR3 reads TGTGCCAGCAGCTTTGGACAGGGGGGCTATGGCTACACCTTC.

The V gene is TRBV7-2, the J gene TRBJ2-7; weak D call: TRBD2 (6 bases). The V gene's germline CDR1 is SGHTA and CDR2 FQGNSA. CDR3 length: 16 residues. Trimming took 5 bases from V and 0 from J, leaving 17 bases between them. This chain's CDR3 is CASSQEWGLNSYEQYF. CDR3 nucleotide sequence: TGTGCCAGCAGCCAAGAGTGGGGACTGAACTCCTACGAGCAGTACTTC.

The chain combines TRBV4-3 with TRBJ1-2, with unresolved D. Trimming pared 1 base from V and 8 bases from J, leaving 8 bases between. Germline CDR1 is LGHNA and CDR2 is YSLEER. This CDR3 spans 12 amino acids. CDR3 protein: CASSQGGVGYTF. As DNA, the CDR3 is TGCGCCAGCAGCCAAGGAGGTGTAGGCTACACCTTC.

The chain is built from TRBV14 and TRBJ2-5, with 8 positions matching TRBD1. The length of the CDR3 is 16 residues. Trimming cost V 0 bases and J 4 bases; bases outside gene matches: 7. The germline V gene has CDR1 SGHDN and CDR2 FVKESK. In nucleotides, the CDR3 is TGTGCCAGCAGCCAAGATTCCTTCACAGGGGGAGAGACCCAGTACTTC. Protein sequence: CASSQDSFTGGETQYF.

The chain combines TRBV27 with TRBJ2-7, with TRBD2 identical over 9 bases. This CDR3 is 17 amino acids long. With V trimmed by 3 bases and J by 4 bases, 13 bases remained unmatched. Germline V gives CDR1 MNHEY, CDR2 SMNVEV (reference sequence). CDR3 DNA sequence: TGTGCCAGCAGTTTCTCCGGGGGAGCGGGAGGATTTTACGAGCAGTACTTC. Its protein product is CASSFSGGAGGFYEQYF.

The chain employs TRBV30 and TRBJ2-5, with 10 bases matching TRBD1. The V gene end was trimmed by 8 bases and the J gene end by 3 bases; junction bases not matched to a gene: 12. This CDR3 comprises 15 residues. Germline-derived CDR1 and CDR2 are GTSNPN and SVGIG (reference sequence). In DNA, the CDR3 is TGTGCCGGAGGAGACCCGGGACAGGGGAAAGAGACCCAGTACTTC. This sequence encodes CAGGDPGQGKETQYF.

This clone was observed a handful of times. The chain recombines TRBV18 with TRBJ2-7, with a weak D call TRBD1 (5 bases). The DNA matches TRBJ2-5 better at its end, which makes the J call doubtful. Germline V gene lookup returns CDR1 KGHSH and CDR2 LQKENI. The length of the CDR3 is 11 residues. The CDR3 sequence: CASSPDRTQYF. The CDR3 bases are TGTGCCAGCTCGCCAGACAGGACCCAGTACTTC.

The rearrangement links TRBV6-4 to TRBJ2-3; no definite D call. The germline V gene encodes CDR1 MRHNA and CDR2 SNTAGT. This CDR3 contains 14 residues. V dropped 3 bases and J dropped 6 bases, with 13 bases sitting between them. CDR3: CASSENSLWDTQYF. The CDR3 nucleotides are TGTGCCAGCAGTGAAAACAGTCTCTGGGATACGCAGTATTTT.

The rearrangement uses TRBV29-1 and TRBJ2-7, with 8 nucleotides matching TRBD1. The junction had 8 bases not matched to a gene; V was cut back by 0 bases and J by 4 bases. CDR3 length: 15 residues. Germline-derived CDR1 and CDR2 are SQVTM and ANQGSEA. CDR3 residues: CSVEESQGVLYEQYF. CDR3 in DNA: TGCAGCGTTGAAGAGTCACAGGGGGTCTTGTACGAGCAGTACTTC.

This clone was found a few times. The rearrangement joins TRBV5-8 to TRBJ1-2, with 9 bases aligning to TRBD1. This CDR3 spans 16 amino acids. Germline values: CDR1 SGHTS, CDR2 YDEGEE. Germline trimming cut 4 bases from V and 5 bases from J; bases unmatched to any gene: 12. CDR3 nucleotides: TGTGCCAGCAGCCACCTCCGGACAGGGGTTGGGTATGGCTACACCTTC. It translates to CASSHLRTGVGYGYTF.

The chain employs TRBV5-6 and TRBJ2-2; D call uncertain. The CDR3 consists of 15 residues. Deletions cut 0 bases from V and 1 base from J, with 7 bases between. Germline V lookup: CDR1 SGHDT, CDR2 YYEEEE. The CDR3 nucleotides read TGTGCCAGCAGCTTGGAGCAGGAGAACACCGGGGAGCTGTTTTTT. Encoded protein: CASSLEQENTGELFF.

This chain uses TRBV11-2 with TRBJ2-7; 9 bases are shared with TRBD2. Germline loops: CDR1 SGHAT, CDR2 FQNNGV. The CDR3 has 15 amino acids. Trimming cost V 1 base and J 4 bases; bases outside gene matches: 5. The CDR3 nucleotides are TGTGCCAGCAGCTTAGGGGGCGGACTAGCGTACGAGCAGTACTTC. This gives the protein CASSLGGGLAYEQYF.

This sequence joins TRBV28 and TRBJ1-4, with D perhaps TRBD1 (6 bases). Germline CDR1 MDHEN, CDR2 SYDVKM. V shed 4 bases and J shed 8 bases, with 11 bases lying between them. CDR3 length equals 13 residues. This CDR3 is CASSSDRAEKLFF. CDR3 DNA: TGTGCCAGCAGTTCGGACAGAGCAGAAAAACTGTTTTTT.

J is TRBJ2-1 and V is TRBV4-3; D is possibly TRBD2 (6 bases). The CDR3 length is 15 residues. Per germline, CDR1 LGHNA and CDR2 YSLEER. V lost 1 base to trimming and J lost 9 bases, with 16 bases between them. The CDR3 DNA follows: TGCGCCAGCAGCCAAGGAAGGGCGGGGTGGGGTGAGCAGTTCTTC. It is translated as CASSQGRAGWGEQFF.

This clone was counted only a few times. The genes are TRBV13 and TRBJ2-5, with TRBD1 matching over 10 bases. Germline lookup yields CDR1 PRHDT and CDR2 FYEKMQ (reference sequence). Trimming cost V 5 bases and J 2 bases; bases outside gene matches: 2. The CDR3 runs 14 residues. The CDR3 DNA reads as TGTGCCAGCAGCCAGGGACAGGGGCAAGAGACCCAGTACTTC. Amino acids: CASSQGQGQETQYF.

The chain uses TRBV4-3 and TRBJ2-1, with D unclear. CDR3 length: 10 amino acids. Germline V gene lookup returns CDR1 LGHNA and CDR2 YSLEER. With 9 bases removed from V and 9 bases from J, the gap between germline ends came to 9 bases. CDR3 residues: CARPLGEQFF. CDR3 bases: TGCGCCAGACCCCTCGGTGAGCAGTTCTTC.